This TCR beta chain originates from a study of long-term antiretroviral therapy in people with HIV. Regarding the study as a whole: Post-ART diversity increased but stayed below transplant donor controls. Clones that had undergone expansion before ART prevailed in the repertoire throughout all time points.

Each contributor possessed a minimum of one pre-ART and a minimum of two post-ART PBMC samples. Notes on this clone: Its antigen is undetermined.

They ran version v3.0 of the immunoSEQ assay at survey level. The study targeted 40,000-50,000 T-cell genomes per sample in sequencing. The table came from immunoSEQ multiplex PCR; TCRdb's copy has only in-frame clones and leaves some out. The table shows 25,000 to 35,000 clones, with 87% occurring only once. Trimming removed 3 bases at V and 0 bases at J, with 14 bases between. The germline V gene has CDR1 MDHEN and CDR2 SYDVKM. The length of the CDR3 is 16 residues. The chain combines TRBV28 with TRBJ1-1; a weak D match, TRBD1 (5 bases). The sequence was collected from a man aged 45-60 years with HIV. This material consisted of unsorted PBMCs, taken 2 years after starting antiretroviral therapy. In DNA form, the CDR3 reads TGTGCCAGCAGTTTGGGGCAGGGACGGGTGAACACTGAAGCTTTCTTT. Its translation is CASSLGQGRVNTEAFF. Full variable domain (outside the CDR3, taken from reference TRBV28 and TRBJ1-1): DVKVTQSSRYLVKRTGEKVFLECVQDMDHENMFWYRQDPGLGLRLIYFSYDVKMKEKGDIPEGYSVSREKKERFSLILESASTNQTSMYLCASSLGQGRVNTEAFFGQGTRLTVV.